This T cell receptor beta chain came from a study of control samples from healthy donors and cancer patients. CDR3 length: 14 amino acids. Trimming took off 0 bases at V and 4 bases at J, with 6 bases between the two ends. The germline gives CDR1 SGHAT, CDR2 FQNNGV. The protocol was immunoSEQ multiplex PCR, while the TCRdb copy is restricted to in-frame clones and leaves out a portion. The sample holds about 110,000 clones; roughly 89% are singletons and the top ten take approximately 15%. The receptor was isolated from a woman aged 45-59 years in good health. The sequenced sample consisted of blood. The gene calls are TRBV11-2 and TRBJ2-2, with D unresolved. CDR3 DNA sequence: TGTGCCAGCAGCTTAGACTACCTCACCGGGGAGCTGTTTTTT. Translating gives CASSLDYLTGELFF.